This entry lists 3 T cell receptor beta chains sequenced from one sample in a study of beta chain features in type 1 diabetes (dated by TCRdb to 2017 to 2018). The library relied on the immunoSEQ multiplex PCR assay. All of the isolated RNA was reverse transcribed with the High Capacity cDNA Reverse Transcription Kit, so expressed TCRB transcripts were sequenced. TCRdb holds this immuneACCESS table with in-frame rearrangements only. Some clones are missing; in checked studies, unresolved V genes explain under half, and the rest has no known cause. Recorded for this sample are around 450,000 clones; over 10% of them occurred a single time. The ten largest clones take up approximately 0.045% of the sample. The sample was naive CD4+ T cells from blood. What the cell subset or site label conveys for this sample: true naive CD4+ T cells. The receptors were sampled from a woman under 30 in good health.

The CDR3 nucleotides read TGCGCCAGCAGAGCCAGGGGGCGACAGGAAAACATTCAGTACTTC. Its protein is CASRARGRQENIQYF. The chain uses TRBV5-1 and TRBJ2-4, with 8 positions matching TRBD1. Germline CDR1 reads SGHRS; CDR2 reads YFSETQ. Trimming removed 5 bases from V and 5 bases from J; junction bases left unmatched: 9. The CDR3 extends over 15 amino acids. The full variable domain, with the rest looked up from reference TRBV5-1 and TRBJ2-4, is KAGVTQTPRYLIKTRGQQVTLSCSPISGHRSVSWYQQTPGQGLQFLFEYFSETQRNKGNFPGRFSGRQFSNSRSEMNVSTLELGDSALYLCASRARGRQENIQYFGAGTRLSVL.

The chain uses TRBV9 and TRBJ2-1; a weak D match, TRBD1 (6 bases). Trimming pared 1 base from V and 3 bases from J, leaving 8 bases between. Germline values: CDR1 SGDLS, CDR2 YYNGEE. The CDR3 runs 14 residues. The CDR3 coding sequence is TGTGCCAGCAGCGTAACAGGGCTCTACAATGAGCAGTTCTTC. Its translation is CASSVTGLYNEQFF. The entire variable domain, with the rest obtained from reference TRBV9 and TRBJ2-1, is as follows: DSGVTQTPKHLITATGQRVTLRCSPRSGDLSVYWYQQSLDQGLQFLIQYYNGEERAKGNILERFSAQQFPDLHSELNLSSLELGDSALYFCASSVTGLYNEQFFGPGTRLTVL.

A few counts support this clone. The chain has TRBV29-1 and TRBJ1-2; maybe TRBD1 (5 bases). The V gene's germline CDR1 is SQVTM and CDR2 ANQGSEA. V was trimmed by 6 bases and J by 4 bases, leaving 24 bases between them. The CDR3 totals 16 residues. CDR3 DNA: TGCAGCGTCTACAGACAGAGGGAATATGGCTCCTATGGCTACACCTTC. Translating it yields CSVYRQREYGSYGYTF.